This T cell receptor beta chain was sequenced for a study of Ad26.COV2.S vaccination and SARS-CoV-2 variants. Whole-study findings and limits: The TCR-based breadth and depth measures might underestimate overall T cell responses. Placebo recipients trailed vaccine recipients in spike-specific TCR breadth.

The method was immunoSEQ multiplex PCR; TCRdb's version includes in-frame clones alone and lacks a portion of them. The data show approximately 280,000 clones, with around 87% seen just once and about 3.1% held by the top ten. As regards this clone: What it recognizes is unknown.

Sample treatment: 15 to 20 received Ad26.COV2.S at low or high dose, single or two shots; about 5 received placebo; per-sample allocation not given. The study sampled participants on day 63 after the first vaccine or placebo injection. A Boston adult aged 18-55 years was the donor. Built on an Ad26 vector, the vaccine expressed Wuhan-strain SARS-CoV-2 spike. The sequence was collected from a person between 18 and 60 years old who received the Ad26.COV2.S COVID-19 vaccine or a placebo. The sample in question was peripheral blood, obtained in a trial of Ad26.COV2.S vaccine versus placebo.

The CDR3 coding sequence is TGTGCCAGCTCACCATTCGGACAGGGGAACTACGAGCAGTACTTC. Protein sequence: CASSPFGQGNYEQYF. The chain uses TRBV18 and TRBJ2-7; 9 nucleotides align to TRBD1. Germline-derived CDR1 and CDR2 are KGHSH and LQKENI. V was clipped by 2 bases and J by 3 bases; unmatched bases: 5. The CDR3 sequence is 15 residues long.